This entry lists 30 T cell receptor beta chains sequenced from one sample in a study of cytomegalovirus exposure and HLA in healthy donors (dated by TCRdb to the late 2010s). The library was generated by the immunoSEQ multiplex PCR assay. For the multiplex PCR, a mixture combining 60 forward primers for TCR Vbeta segments and 13 reverse primers for TCR Jbeta segments was used. TCRdb limited this immuneACCESS table to in-frame rearrangements with V and J called. A share of clones is missing; checked studies link under half to unresolved V genes, and the rest is unexplained. In all, the sample holds under 200,000 clones, and around three quarters of those were seen once. Clones ranked in the top ten supply 4.4% of the sample. The sample consisted of PBMCs. These receptors originate from a young woman in good health and CMV-seropositive.

The chain couples TRBV4-3 to TRBJ1-3; weak D call: TRBD1 (6 bases). Germline assignment: CDR1 LGHNA and CDR2 YSLEER. Trimming removed 0 bases from V and 0 bases from J, with 9 bases in between. The CDR3 loop spans 16 amino acids. CDR3 DNA: TGCGCCAGCAGCCAAGATAGGGGGGGCTCTGGAAACACCATATATTTT. Translating it yields CASSQDRGGSGNTIYF.

The chain joins TRBV19 to TRBJ1-2, with 8 positions matching TRBD1. The V gene end was trimmed by 2 bases and the J gene end by 0 bases; junction bases not matched to a gene: 17. The CDR3 covers 20 residues. Germline values: CDR1 LNHDA, CDR2 SQIVND (reference sequence). CDR3 region: CASSITHLRDRTLANYGYTF. CDR3 in DNA: TGTGCCAGTAGTATAACCCACCTCCGGGACAGGACGTTAGCTAACTATGGCTACACCTTC.

The chain is built from TRBV5-4 and TRBJ2-7; 10 bases agree with TRBD1. This CDR3 region has 14 residues. Trimming at V came to 4 bases and at J to 3 bases, leaving 4 bases not matched to a gene. Germline V gene data show CDR1 as SGHNT and CDR2 as YYREEE (reference sequence). This chain's CDR3 is CASSLRDRGYEQYF. In nucleotides, the CDR3 is TGTGCCAGCAGCCTACGGGACAGGGGCTACGAGCAGTACTTC.

The J gene is TRBJ2-7, the V gene TRBV2, with D possibly being TRBD1 (6 bases). Per germline, CDR1 SNHLY and CDR2 FYNNEI. V shed 2 bases and J shed 1 base, with 15 bases lying between them. This CDR3 is built from 16 residues. The DNA of the CDR3 is TGTGCCAGCAGTGAACCGCGGACAGATACTTCCTACGAGCAGTACTTC. It specifies CASSEPRTDTSYEQYF.

The V gene is TRBV5-1, the J gene TRBJ2-3; D might be TRBD2 (5 bases). The CDR3 loop spans 18 amino acids. The V end was cut by 1 base, the J end by 5 bases, with 23 bases between. The V gene's germline CDR1 is SGHRS and CDR2 YFSETQ. As DNA, the CDR3 is TGCGCCAGCAGCTTGAATCCCCCCGGCTTCGGGCGGGTAGATACGCAGTATTTT. It codes for CASSLNPPGFGRVDTQYF.

The J gene is TRBJ2-7, the V gene TRBV9; possibly TRBD2 for D (5 bases). V was pared by 0 bases and J by 3 bases, with 7 bases between. CDR3 size: 13 residues. The germline V gene encodes CDR1 SGDLS and CDR2 YYNGEE. The CDR3 spells CASSVGEHYEQYF. Written as DNA, the CDR3 is TGTGCCAGCAGCGTAGGGGAGCACTACGAGCAGTACTTC.

V is TRBV9 and J is TRBJ1-2; TRBD1 agrees at 10 bases. CDR1 is SGDLS, CDR2 YYNGEE, per germline. CDR3 length: 12 amino acids. V lost 4 bases to trimming and J lost 13 bases; unmatched junction nucleotides: 7. The chain's CDR3 is CASSPRDRGGTF. The DNA for the CDR3 is TGTGCCAGCAGCCCGAGGGACAGGGGAGGCACCTTC.

This clone showed up just once. The rearrangement joins TRBV5-1 to TRBJ2-1; TRBD2 aligns across 7 bases. Germline trimming cut 4 bases from V and 7 bases from J; bases unmatched to any gene: 17. The V gene's germline CDR1 is SGHRS and CDR2 YFSETQ. There are 17 residues in the CDR3. CDR3 in amino acids: CASSGGRGTLYWNEQFF. Written as DNA, the CDR3 is TGCGCCAGCAGCGGCGGGAGAGGAACCCTTTATTGGAATGAGCAGTTCTTC.

The chain recombines TRBV5-6 with TRBJ2-2; perhaps TRBD2 as D (5 bases). With 3 bases removed from V and 6 bases from J, the gap between germline ends came to 15 bases. The length of the CDR3 is 15 residues. Germline values: CDR1 SGHDT, CDR2 YYEEEE. The CDR3 nucleotides read TGTGCCAGCAGCTATCGAGGGTTCCTCGCCGGGGAGCTGTTTTTT. Amino acid sequence: CASSYRGFLAGELFF.

V and J are TRBV29-1 and TRBJ1-1; D gene unclear. Trimming cost V 4 bases and J 0 bases, with 3 bases left between them. The length of the CDR3 is 11 residues. CDR1 and CDR2 (germline): SQVTM, ANQGSEA. DNA of the CDR3: TGCAGCGTTGCCTTGAACACTGAAGCTTTCTTT. Translating it yields CSVALNTEAFF.

The chain links TRBV21-1 to TRBJ2-5; no check of the table's D call, TRBD1, against the DNA was made. TRBV21-1 is described as a pseudogene. This CDR3 has 16 amino acids. The CDR3 here is CASSKAQGAGEETQYF. CDR3 sequence (DNA): TGTGCCAGCAGCAAAGCACAGGGGGCTGGGGAAGAGACCCAGTACTTC.

This chain uses TRBV6-1 with TRBJ1-5, with 7 bases fitting TRBD1. The CDR3 extends over 15 amino acids. V was pared by 4 bases and J by 5 bases, with 8 bases of the junction left unmatched. The germline gives CDR1 MNHNS, CDR2 SASEGT. The CDR3 region is CASSALRTGHQPQHF. CDR3 DNA: TGTGCCAGCAGTGCCCTAAGGACAGGACATCAGCCCCAGCATTTT.

V and J are TRBV7-8 and TRBJ2-1; 8 positions agree with TRBD2. Trimming at V came to 4 bases and at J to 0 bases, leaving 8 bases not matched to a gene. The length of the CDR3 is 17 residues. CDR1 and CDR2 from the germline V gene are SGHVS and FQNEAQ. The CDR3: CASSSIAGKLSYNEQFF. The CDR3 DNA sequence: TGTGCCAGCAGCTCTATAGCGGGGAAGCTCTCCTACAATGAGCAGTTCTTC.

This clone was found a few times. This chain links TRBV27 with TRBJ2-1; D may be TRBD2 (5 bases). The CDR3 sequence is 14 residues long. Trimming left V 5 bases short and J 4 bases short, with 12 bases between. CDR1 and CDR2 from the germline V gene are MNHEY and SMNVEV (reference sequence). Here the CDR3 DNA reads TGTGCCAGCAGTGACTACTCACATTACAATGAGCAGTTCTTC. Translating gives CASSDYSHYNEQFF.

The V call is TRBV4-2, the J call TRBJ1-5, with TRBD1 identical over 10 bases. Germline values: CDR1 LGHNA, CDR2 YNFKEQ. Trimming at V came to 3 bases and at J to 4 bases, leaving 6 bases not matched to a gene. The CDR3 totals 16 residues. CDR3 nucleotide sequence: TGTGCCAGCAGCCATGGACAGGGGGGGATTAATCAGCCCCAGCATTTT. Protein sequence: CASSHGQGGINQPQHF.

The chain combines TRBV6-5 with TRBJ2-7; D is uncertain. The CDR3 spans 13 residues. Germline CDR1 reads MNHEY; CDR2 reads SVGAGI. Trimming took 0 bases from V and 3 from J, leaving 6 bases between them. The DNA of the CDR3 is TGTGCCAGCAGTTACTCTCCCAGCTACGAGCAGTACTTC. It codes for CASSYSPSYEQYF.

The rearrangement uses TRBV12-5 and TRBJ1-1, with D uncertain. This CDR3 has 13 amino acids. Germline V gives CDR1 LGHNT, CDR2 FRNRAP. The V and J ends lost 6 bases and 8 bases respectively, with 16 bases between them. The CDR3, as DNA: TGTGCTAGTGGAACCGGACTAATGGTAGAAGCTTTCTTT. Protein product: CASGTGLMVEAFF.

The chain combines TRBV12-5 with TRBJ2-1; D unclear. Germline values: CDR1 LGHNT, CDR2 FRNRAP. V dropped 5 bases and J dropped 4 bases, with 9 bases sitting between them. The length of the CDR3 is 13 residues. The CDR3 DNA reads as TGTGCTAGTGGTCTACCCCCTTACAATGAGCAGTTCTTC. As protein: CASGLPPYNEQFF.

This rearrangement joins TRBV4-3 to TRBJ2-7; D call uncertain. Trimming took off 5 bases at V and 7 bases at J, with 15 bases between the two ends. The CDR3 loop spans 13 amino acids. Germline V gene sequence: CDR1 LGHNA, CDR2 YSLEER. The CDR3 coding sequence is TGCGCCAGCAGCGAGGTCCTCATTAAGGAGCAGTACTTC. Its protein product is CASSEVLIKEQYF.

This clone came up a few times. J is TRBJ1-2 and V is TRBV27, with TRBD1 matching 7 bases. CDR1 is MNHEY, CDR2 SMNVEV, per germline (reference sequence). With V trimmed by 1 base and J by 3 bases, 8 bases remained unmatched. This CDR3 has 16 amino acids. As DNA, the CDR3 is TGTGCCAGCAGTTTATTGGGGACAGTCACGCACTATGGCTACACCTTC. Amino acid sequence: CASSLLGTVTHYGYTF.

For this clone: Other nucleotide sequences from this sample produce the same CDR3. The chain has TRBV4-2 and TRBJ2-2, with D possibly TRBD1 on 6 matching bases. From germline, CDR1 is LGHNA and CDR2 YNFKEQ. The V gene lost 1 base and the J gene lost 1 base, with 7 bases spanning the gap. The CDR3 runs to 15 residues. CDR3 protein: CASSQGGQNTGELFF. The CDR3, as DNA: TGTGCCAGCAGCCAAGGGGGGCAGAACACCGGGGAGCTGTTTTTT.

The gene calls are TRBV7-9 and TRBJ1-2; TRBD1 is a possible D gene (6 bases). CDR1 and CDR2 from the germline V gene are SEHNR and FQNEAQ (reference sequence). The CDR3 has 17 residues. Trimming left V 3 bases short and J 2 bases short, with 19 bases between. The CDR3 sequence: CASSLEGWAGANYGYTF. The CDR3 DNA reads as TGTGCCAGCAGCTTGGAAGGATGGGCAGGGGCCAACTATGGCTACACCTTC.

The chain carries TRBV11-2 and TRBJ2-1; maybe TRBD1 (6 bases). V was clipped by 6 bases and J by 4 bases, with 10 bases between them. Germline lookup yields CDR1 SGHAT and CDR2 FQNNGV. The CDR3 contains 13 residues. The CDR3 coding sequence is TGTGCCAGCAGGGAAGGGGGTTACAATGAGCAGTTCTTC. It translates to CASREGGYNEQFF.

This clone was observed a few times. The chain is built from TRBV27 and TRBJ1-1; 7 nucleotides agree with TRBD1. CDR1 is MNHEY and CDR2 is SMNVEV in the germline V gene (reference sequence). The CDR3 totals 16 residues. J was trimmed by 0 bases and V by 5 bases; bases with no gene match: 9. The CDR3 DNA follows: TGTGCCAGCAGTAAAATGACAGGGCTCATGAACACTGAAGCTTTCTTT. Translated: CASSKMTGLMNTEAFF.

This rearrangement joins TRBV5-6 to TRBJ2-7; 8 bases align to TRBD1. CDR1 and CDR2 (germline): SGHDT, YYEEEE. The V and J ends lost 5 bases and 0 bases, in that order; junction bases with no gene match: 4. There are 14 residues in the CDR3. CDR3 in amino acids: CASSRTGHSYEQYF. The CDR3 nucleotides are TGTGCCAGCAGTAGGACAGGGCACTCCTACGAGCAGTACTTC.

V is TRBV4-1 and J is TRBJ1-1; maybe TRBD1 (6 bases). The V end was cut by 1 base, the J end by 11 bases, with 11 bases between. The germline V gene encodes CDR1 MGHRA and CDR2 YSYEKL. The CDR3 totals 12 residues. The CDR3, as DNA: TGCGCCAGCAGCCAAGCGGGGGGCACGGCTTTCTTT. It translates to CASSQAGGTAFF.

The chain joins TRBV4-1 to TRBJ2-3, with 7 positions matching TRBD2. The length of the CDR3 is 16 residues. Germline assignment: CDR1 MGHRA and CDR2 YSYEKL. V was pared by 0 bases and J by 1 base, with 4 bases of the junction left unmatched. For the CDR3, the DNA is TGCGCCAGCAGCCAAGAGGCGGGGGTTGGCACAGATACGCAGTATTTT. The encoded protein is CASSQEAGVGTDTQYF.

V usage is TRBV9 and J usage is TRBJ2-2; TRBD1 matches 8 bases. This CDR3 spans 17 amino acids. The junction had 7 bases not matched to a gene; V was cut back by 2 bases and J by 1 base. Germline loops: CDR1 SGDLS, CDR2 YYNGEE. For the CDR3, the DNA is TGTGCCAGCAGCGTTCTACCGGGACAGGAGAACACCGGGGAGCTGTTTTTT. This translates into CASSVLPGQENTGELFF. The full variable domain, completed using reference TRBV9 and TRBJ2-2, is DSGVTQTPKHLITATGQRVTLRCSPRSGDLSVYWYQQSLDQGLQFLIQYYNGEERAKGNILERFSAQQFPDLHSELNLSSLELGDSALYFCASSVLPGQENTGELFFGEGSRLTVL.

This CDR3 reads CASSLIGWFADRGYEQYF. The CDR3 coding sequence is TGTGCCAGCAGCTTAATCGGGTGGTTTGCTGACAGGGGCTACGAGCAGTACTTC. The gene calls are TRBV7-2 and TRBJ2-7; 8 nucleotides line up with TRBD1. CDR3 size: 18 residues. CDR1 and CDR2 from the germline V gene are SGHTA and FQGNSA. After removal of 2 bases from V and 3 bases from J, the junction contained 15 bases not matched to a gene. The variable domain in full, completed from reference TRBV7-2 and TRBJ2-7, reads GAGVSQSPSNKVTEKGKDVELRCDPISGHTALYWYRQSLGQGLEFLIYFQGNSAPDKSGLPSDRFSAERTGGSVSTLTIQRTQQEDSAVYLCASSLIGWFADRGYEQYFGPGTRLTVT.

About this clone: This sample includes further DNA sequences coding for the same CDR3. This sequence joins TRBV5-1 and TRBJ2-7, with TRBD2 identical over 7 bases. Trimming took 7 bases from V and 0 from J; bases not matched to a gene: 7. CDR3 length: 14 residues. Germline-derived CDR1 and CDR2 are SGHRS and YFSETQ. CDR3 nucleotides: TGCGCCAGCTCCAGCGGGACGAGCTCCTACGAGCAGTACTTC. Amino acids: CASSSGTSSYEQYF.